One sample yielded the 20 T cell receptor beta chains listed below, sequenced in a study of cytomegalovirus exposure and HLA in healthy donors. The PCR made use of 60 Vbeta and 13 Jbeta primers. The data were produced by immunoSEQ multiplex PCR, yet TCRdb's version contains in-frame clones alone and is incomplete. The sample consists of tens of thousands of clones, over 60% of them appearing once. Sequencing was done on a sample of PBMCs. The receptor set was obtained from a man aged 35 to 55 in good health and CMV-seronegative.

Points on this clone: A read error may produce the germline difference seen at one junction end. The chain couples TRBV7-7 to TRBJ2-3; 11 nucleotides match TRBD2. The germline V gene encodes CDR1 SSHAT and CDR2 FNYEAQ (reference sequence). The CDR3 has 16 residues. The CDR3 DNA reads as TGTGCTAGCAGCCTAGGACTAGCGGGTGGGTCAGATACGCAGTATTTT. Translated: CASSLGLAGGSDTQYF. Full variable domain (rest looked up from reference TRBV7-7 and TRBJ2-3): GAGVSQSPRYKVTKRGQDVTLRCDPISSHATLYWYQQALGQGPEFLTYFNYEAQPDKSGLPSDRFSAERPEGSISTLTIQRTEQRDSAMYRCASSLGLAGGSDTQYFGPGTRLTVL.

V is TRBV30 and J is TRBJ2-5, with D tentatively TRBD2 (5 bases). This CDR3 has 13 residues. The ends were cut back, 2 bases at V and 5 bases at J, with 12 bases in the middle. CDR1 and CDR2 from the germline V gene are GTSNPN and SVGIG (reference sequence). CDR3 DNA: TGTGCCTGGAGTTTTGGAGGAATGGAGACCCAGTACTTC. Translating it yields CAWSFGGMETQYF.

The rearrangement links TRBV20-1 to TRBJ2-7, with D unclear. V was pared by 0 bases and J by 7 bases, with 7 bases between. The CDR3 sequence is 11 residues long. Germline CDR1 reads DFQATT; CDR2 reads SNEGSKA (reference sequence). The CDR3 DNA reads as TGCAGTGCTAGAGATAAGAGGGAGCAGTACTTC. Its translation is CSARDKREQYF.

This chain joins TRBV7-9 and TRBJ2-3, with D perhaps matching TRBD2 (5 bases). The length of the CDR3 is 15 residues. CDR1 is SEHNR, CDR2 FQNEAQ, per germline (reference sequence). The CDR3 DNA reads as TGTGCTACGGTGATCGGGCGGGTACGCACAGATACGCAGTATTTT. As protein: CATVIGRVRTDTQYF.

DNA of the CDR3: TGTGCCAGCAGCCCTTCGAGGACCTACAATGAGCAGTTCTTC. It codes for CASSPSRTYNEQFF. The chain has TRBV7-8 and TRBJ2-1; D unclear. CDR3 length: 14 amino acids. Trimming left V 5 bases short and J 2 bases short, with 10 bases between. The germline CDR1 and CDR2 sequences are SGHVS and FQNEAQ.

The sample holds one count of this clone. The chain couples TRBV7-9 to TRBJ1-1, with TRBD1 as a possible D gene (5 bases). Per the germline V gene, CDR1 is SEHNR and CDR2 is FQNEAQ (reference sequence). The CDR3 is made up of 13 amino acids. V was trimmed by 5 bases and J by 7 bases, leaving 14 bases between them. The CDR3 DNA reads TGTGCCAGCAGCCCCCGACAGTACTATGAAGCTTTCTTT. This sequence encodes CASSPRQYYEAFF. The full variable domain, its missing parts supplied by reference TRBV7-9 and TRBJ1-1, is DTGVSQNPRHKITKRGQNVTFRCDPISEHNRLYWYRQTLGQGPEFLTYFQNEAQLEKSRLLSDRFSAERPKGSFSTLEIQRTEQGDSAMYLCASSPRQYYEAFFGQGTRLTVV.

The rearrangement joins TRBV7-9 to TRBJ1-6; 7 bases agree with TRBD1. The V gene end was trimmed by 4 bases and the J gene end by 5 bases; junction bases not matched to a gene: 2. The CDR3 is 14 amino acids. The germline CDR1 and CDR2 sequences are SEHNR and FQNEAQ (reference sequence). CDR3: CASSYTGDNSPLHF. For the CDR3, the DNA is TGTGCCAGCAGCTACACAGGGGATAATTCACCCCTCCACTTT. Combining the CDR3 with reference TRBV7-9 and TRBJ1-6 gives the whole variable domain DTGVSQNPRHKITKRGQNVTFRCDPISEHNRLYWYRQTLGQGPEFLTYFQNEAQLEKSRLLSDRFSAERPKGSFSTLEIQRTEQGDSAMYLCASSYTGDNSPLHFGNGTRLTVT.

This clone was detected only once. The genes are TRBV4-3 and TRBJ2-5; no clear D gene. The V gene lost 5 bases and the J gene lost 0 bases, with 10 bases spanning the gap. Looked up from germline, CDR1 is LGHNA and CDR2 is YSLEER. The CDR3 loop spans 14 amino acids. CDR3 nucleotide sequence: TGCGCCAGCAGCAAGCACCTTAACCAAGAGACCCAGTACTTC. Amino acids: CASSKHLNQETQYF.

This clone has just a few counts. The chain employs TRBV9 and TRBJ2-2, with 10 bases lining up with TRBD2. In germline, CDR1 is SGDLS, CDR2 YYNGEE. Losses at the gene ends were 3 bases for V and 1 base for J; bases not matched to a gene: 6. This CDR3 comprises 17 residues. CDR3 region: CASSARLAGVNTGELFF. CDR3 DNA: TGTGCCAGCAGCGCCCGGCTAGCGGGAGTGAACACCGGGGAGCTGTTTTTT.

The CDR3 DNA reads TGTGCCAGCAGCCAAGATGGAGCGGGAGGGGTAGAGACCCAGTACTTC. As protein: CASSQDGAGGVETQYF. The rearrangement joins TRBV4-2 to TRBJ2-5; the match to TRBD2 covers 10 bases. After removal of 0 bases from V and 4 bases from J, the junction contained 5 bases not matched to a gene. The CDR3 length is 16 residues. Germline V lookup: CDR1 LGHNA, CDR2 YNFKEQ.

The chain joins TRBV5-6 to TRBJ2-5, with 7 bases aligning to TRBD2. The DNA matches TRBJ2-7 better at its end, which makes the J call doubtful. The CDR3 is 14 residues long. In germline, CDR1 is SGHDT, CDR2 YYEEEE. CDR3 sequence (DNA): TGTGCCAGCAGCTTGGGGACTAGCTCCTACGAGCAGTACTTC. Encoded protein: CASSLGTSSYEQYF.

This clone was seen only once. The chain uses TRBV19 and TRBJ2-1, with D possibly matching TRBD1 (5 bases). The CDR3 length is 14 residues. Germline lookup yields CDR1 LNHDA and CDR2 SQIVND (reference sequence). Trimming took off 3 bases at V and 6 bases at J, with 12 bases between the two ends. The CDR3 DNA reads TGTGCCAGTAGTATTTCAGGGCCGCGCAATGAGCAGTTCTTC. Protein: CASSISGPRNEQFF.

J is TRBJ1-2 and V is TRBV5-1, with 11 bases matching TRBD1. CDR3 length: 15 residues. Germline V gives CDR1 SGHRS, CDR2 YFSETQ. The V gene end was trimmed by 0 bases and the J gene end by 8 bases; junction bases not matched to a gene: 6. DNA of the CDR3: TGCGCCAGCAGCTTGGCCGGACAGGGGGCGAGCGGCTACACCTTC. It yields the protein CASSLAGQGASGYTF.

This clone has a single count. The chain recombines TRBV5-1 with TRBJ2-7; D is uncertain. Germline values: CDR1 SGHRS, CDR2 YFSETQ. Trimming removed 4 bases at V and 3 bases at J, with 14 bases between. The CDR3 loop spans 14 amino acids. The CDR3 nucleotides are TGCGCCAGCAGCCCGGAGTGGTTACTCTACGAGCAGTACTTC. Residues: CASSPEWLLYEQYF.

This clone has just a few counts. The rearrangement uses TRBV4-2 and TRBJ2-1; D gene ambiguous. In germline, CDR1 is LGHNA, CDR2 YNFKEQ. Trimming cost V 0 bases and J 0 bases, with 9 bases left between them. CDR3 length equals 16 residues. The CDR3 loop reads CASSQEATSSYNEQFF. CDR3 coding DNA: TGTGCCAGCAGCCAAGAAGCCACGAGCTCCTACAATGAGCAGTTCTTC.

This clone was seen only a few times. CDR3 residues: CASSGGPGDEQYF. DNA of the CDR3: TGTGCCAGTAGTGGGGGTCCGGGGGACGAGCAGTACTTC. The chain links TRBV19 to TRBJ2-7, with D tentatively TRBD2 (6 bases). Germline-derived CDR1 and CDR2 are LNHDA and SQIVND (reference sequence). Trimming stripped 5 bases from V and 5 bases from J, with 13 bases between. The CDR3 has 13 residues.

The chain couples TRBV25-1 to TRBJ2-2, with D tentatively TRBD2 (5 bases). Per germline, CDR1 MGHDK and CDR2 SYGVNS. The CDR3 runs 16 residues. Trimming cost V 8 bases and J 6 bases, with 22 bases left between them. The CDR3 region has the DNA TGTGCCAGCGGAAAAGGAAATCTAGCCACGGCCGGGGAGCTGTTTTTT. This encodes CASGKGNLATAGELFF.

The rearrangement joins TRBV30 to TRBJ2-1; D not resolved. The CDR3 has 11 amino acids. V was shortened by 2 bases and J by 5 bases, with 4 bases between the two germline ends. Germline values: CDR1 GTSNPN, CDR2 SVGIG (reference sequence). This CDR3 is CAWSQNNEQFF. As DNA, the CDR3 is TGTGCCTGGAGTCAAAACAATGAGCAGTTCTTC.

This CDR3 reads CASSGINEQYF. The CDR3 DNA is TGTGCCAGCAGCGGGATCAACGAGCAGTACTTC. The gene calls are TRBV2 and TRBJ2-7, with D possibly TRBD2 on 5 matching bases. Per the germline V gene, CDR1 is SNHLY and CDR2 is FYNNEI. V dropped 6 bases and J dropped 5 bases, with 8 bases sitting between them. The CDR3 is 11 residues long.

The rearrangement joins TRBV13 to TRBJ2-5, with D possibly being TRBD2 (5 bases). Trimming took off 5 bases at V and 2 bases at J, with 12 bases between the two ends. Germline V gene sequence: CDR1 PRHDT, CDR2 FYEKMQ (reference sequence). This CDR3 comprises 14 residues. The chain's CDR3 is CASSPSGAQETQYF. The CDR3 region has the DNA TGTGCCAGCAGCCCAAGCGGAGCACAAGAGACCCAGTACTTC.